This T cell receptor beta chain emerged from a study of shared clonotypes between healthy human individuals. There were only Caucasian adults among the donors, and all lived in Nashville, Tennessee. Germline V gene lookup returns CDR1 LGHNA and CDR2 YNFKEQ. The CDR3 has 16 residues. A remark on this clone: The junction and the germline gene differ at one end; a read error may be behind it.

The test was conducted at deep level. In replicate PCRs of unsorted PBMC, about 0.3 ug DNA, about 31,000 T cell genomes, was used. Authors' methods: Filtering differed because ImmunoSEQ produced junction-only sequences that carried no quality scores. The assay was immunoSEQ multiplex PCR, and TCRdb's table has in-frame clones only and misses some. The DNA gave D and trimming, while V, J and clone size come from that table. The table shows some 450,000 clones, with over 60% occurring only once. Sequencing was performed on PBMCs. The chain links TRBV4-2 to TRBJ2-7, with D hard to call. This sequence was found in a woman between 40 and 55 years old in good health. Some clones in this sample may be carry-over from other donors' samples. In DNA form, the CDR3 reads TGTGCCAGCAGCCTCAGTTCCCCCGGACCCTCCTACGAGCGGTACTTC. This sequence encodes CASSLSSPGPSYERYF.